This T cell receptor (beta chain) appears in the sequencing data of a study of shared clonotypes between healthy human individuals (TCRdb year 2020). About the study as a whole: The cohort included three men and a couple of women between 18 and 49 years of age. Each donor's leukapheresis produced roughly between about 0.8 and 10 billion PBMCs. For each donor, CD4 naive and CD4 memory were each run on three plates, CD8 naive on two plates, and CD8 memory on one plate. To increase sequencing depth and limit assay-specific biases, TCR repertoire library preparation and sequencing were carried out by different laboratories using diverse techniques. The study deeply sequenced blood TCR repertoires of about 5 healthy adults to estimate repertoire size and the extent of clonotype sharing between individuals. The study at large found these results: Even with the large sequencing depth, rarefaction of the sorted-subset datasets indicated that sequencing was incomplete. Compared with non-shared clonotypes, clonotypes shared by all four sorted-subset donors had higher generation probabilities. Pairwise subsampling indicated that sequencing depth was expected to affect the degree of clonotype sharing among donors. Sampling was limited to blood, and TCR repertoires in tissue likely differ from TCR repertoires in blood. When a few donors were compared, the shared fraction of clonotypes was about 5% for naive CD4, about 4% for naive CD8, about 2.5% for memory CD4, and roughly 0.43% for memory CD8. Estimated clonotype richness was generally larger for naive than for memory subsets. Because the study included only a small number of donors, the genetic and exposure-history diversity represented was limited.

CD8 naive samples were CD45RO-negative cells positively selected for CCR7, giving a CD45RA+CCR7+ population that excluded TemRA cells. Donors were healthy HIV-negative adults with no recently reported acute infections or vaccinations. Every donor was a Caucasian adult residing in Nashville, Tennessee, USA. Blood was collected by leukapheresis, and PBMCs were isolated by Ficoll-Histopaque density gradient centrifugation and then cryopreserved in liquid nitrogen vapor phase. Purity and quantity of every magnetically sorted T cell population were checked by analytical flow cytometry. Genomic DNA was isolated from each sorted fraction and quantified by UV absorbance on a Nanodrop 2000c. TCR CDR3 regions were amplified from genomic DNA by multiplex PCR using the deep immunoSEQ assay. Extracted genomic DNA from each cell subset was spread evenly across all wells of several immunoSEQ 96-well plates, with each plate serving as a replicate. For sorted subsets, 150 to 250 ng genomic DNA, equal to 30,000 or so T cell genomes, was loaded into each replicate PCR. The purified libraries were quantified using a Qubit 3.0 fluorometer, sized with a Bioanalyzer 2100, and then quantified again using the KAPA Library Quantification kit. A separate single-read 150-cycle Illumina NextSeq 550 flow cell was used to sequence each immunoSEQ 96-well plate. The authors' analysis ran thus. The immunoSEQ output contained only junctional sequences without quality scores, so filtering could not match that applied to full-length reads. Sequences were annotated with PyIR, a Python wrapper for IgBLAST v1.9, and V/J genes and CDR3 were assigned using IMGT germline references. Reads were filtered out if the reads had weak V/J assignments (E-value above 1e-6), no CDR3, stop codons, out-of-frame junctions, or ambiguous translated residues. V3J clonotypes were defined as sequences sharing an identical inferred V gene, J gene, and CDR3 amino acid sequence. Percentage overlap between repertoires was calculated by dividing the number of shared unique clonotypes by the size of the smaller repertoire. Repertoire richness was assessed with RTK rarefaction, the Chao1 estimator, and Recon v2.1 estimates of unobserved clonotypes. OLGA was used to compute generation probabilities for all TCRbeta clonotypes that the gDNA method yielded from several donors. This is the immuneACCESS table as TCRdb keeps it, with only in-frame sequences that have V and J called. A part of the clones is gone; compared with another copy, unresolved V genes explain less than half, and the rest is unexplained. V and J calls and clone size are given by that table; D and trimming were obtained from the DNA. Across this sample there are almost 700,000 clones, with 90% to 95% seen only once. Roughly 24% of the sample goes to the ten largest clones.

The germline V gene specifies MGHDK as CDR1 and SYGVNS as CDR2. Deletion took 5 bases off V and 2 bases off J, with a span of 1 base between the germline ends. CDR3 length: 11 amino acids, cysteine to phenylalanine. Of the read, only the CDR3 DNA is kept; its 33 bases are in frame from base 1. Notes on this clone: There is no known antigen for this receptor. The input lacks base qualities; no much larger clone sits a single base away. This sample includes further DNA sequences coding for the same CDR3.

Sequencing was done on a sample of naive CD8+ T cells sorted from blood. The cell subset or site label on this specimen signifies: CD45RA+CCR7+. The sequence is built from TRBV25-1 and TRBJ2-1, with the D gene not clear enough to name. The sequence derives from a man younger than 45 in good health. The CDR3 corresponds to CASSPYNEQFF. The DNA reads as follows: TGTGCCAGCAGTCCCTACAATGAGCAGTTCTTC.